The 5 T cell receptor beta chains below all came from one sample that was sequenced in a study of regulatory T cells in long-lasting Graves disease. Time point in this sample: persistent/refractory GD, antithyroid drugs over 5 years with positive TRAb. PBMC-extracted RNA yielded the TCR library. Combining iRepertoire HTBI primers with Arm-PCR of CDR3 regions, the authors built TCR beta libraries. TCRdb processed the multiplex PCR reads anew with MiXCR; each CDR3 protein has one entry. The table records more than 300,000 distinct CDR3 sequences, approximately 25% of them present only once. Material: peripheral blood mononuclear cells (PBMCs), obtained when the disease was refractory, from a patient treated with antithyroid drugs. Receptors originate from a woman in her thirties or forties with Graves disease.

Points on this clonotype: A read error may explain this, as a much larger clone is one base away. V usage is TRBV5-5 and J usage is TRBJ2-2; weak D call: TRBD2 (6 bases). Germline CDR1 is SGHKS and CDR2 is YYEKEE (reference sequence). The CDR3 runs 17 residues. V lost 2 bases and J 0 bases, leaving 14 bases between the germline ends. The CDR3 coding sequence is TGTGCCAGCAGCTTCGTACCTAGCGTTTCGAACACCGGGGAGCTGTTTTTT. Protein sequence: CASSFVPSVSNTGELFF.

This clonotype was picked up many times. The chain joins TRBV28 to TRBJ1-1; TRBD1 agrees at 7 bases. Germline CDR1 MDHEN, CDR2 SYDVKM. Germline trimming cut 6 bases from V and 3 bases from J; bases unmatched to any gene: 4. The CDR3 length is 13 residues. CDR3 in DNA: TGTGCCAGCAGCTTTACAGGGGACACTGAAGCTTTCTTT. Translating it yields CASSFTGDTEAFF.

This clonotype was recorded a few times. This rearrangement joins TRBV7-6 to TRBJ2-5, with D perhaps TRBD1 or TRBD2 (5 bases each). CDR3 length: 14 residues. Germline CDR1 reads SGHVS; CDR2 reads FNYEAQ. With 6 bases removed from V and 1 base from J, the gap between germline ends came to 12 bases. The CDR3 DNA follows: TGTGCCAGCAGGACTTGGGACGGCCAAGAGACCCAGTACTTC. This sequence encodes CASRTWDGQETQYF.

V usage is TRBV5-1 and J usage is TRBJ2-5; D unclear. This CDR3 contains 14 residues. Germline V CDR1 and CDR2: SGHRS, YFSETQ. V dropped 4 bases and J dropped 3 bases, with 13 bases sitting between them. The CDR3 region has the DNA TGCGCCAGCAGCCGGACGTCCAAAGAAGAGACCCAGTACTTC. It codes for CASSRTSKEETQYF.

This clonotype was recorded at least ten times. This sequence joins TRBV28 and TRBJ2-7, with no clear D. Germline loops: CDR1 MDHEN, CDR2 SYDVKM. The CDR3 totals 10 residues. V was trimmed by 10 bases and J by 10 bases, leaving 14 bases between them. CDR3 sequence reads: CATPPGHQYF. The CDR3 bases are TGTGCCACCCCCCCCGGGCATCAGTACTTC.